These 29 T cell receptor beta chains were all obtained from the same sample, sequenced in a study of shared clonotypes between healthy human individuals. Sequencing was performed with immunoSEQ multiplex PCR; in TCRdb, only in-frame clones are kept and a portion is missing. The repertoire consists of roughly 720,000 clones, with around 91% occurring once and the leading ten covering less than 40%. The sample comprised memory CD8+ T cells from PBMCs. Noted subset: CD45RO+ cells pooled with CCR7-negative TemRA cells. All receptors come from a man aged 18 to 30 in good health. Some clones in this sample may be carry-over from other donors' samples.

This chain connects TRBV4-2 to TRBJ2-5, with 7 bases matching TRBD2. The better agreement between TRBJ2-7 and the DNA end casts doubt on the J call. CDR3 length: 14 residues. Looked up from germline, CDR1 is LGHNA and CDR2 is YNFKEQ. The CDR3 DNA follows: TGTGCCAGCAGCCCCGGGACTAACTCCTACGAGCAGTACTTC. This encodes CASSPGTNSYEQYF.

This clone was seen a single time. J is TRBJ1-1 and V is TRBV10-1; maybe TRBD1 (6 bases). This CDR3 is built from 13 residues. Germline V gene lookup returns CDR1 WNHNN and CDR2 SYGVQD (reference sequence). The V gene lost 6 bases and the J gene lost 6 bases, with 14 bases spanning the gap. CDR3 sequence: CASRSGAGAEAFF. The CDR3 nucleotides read TGCGCCAGCAGATCAGGGGCAGGGGCTGAAGCTTTCTTT.

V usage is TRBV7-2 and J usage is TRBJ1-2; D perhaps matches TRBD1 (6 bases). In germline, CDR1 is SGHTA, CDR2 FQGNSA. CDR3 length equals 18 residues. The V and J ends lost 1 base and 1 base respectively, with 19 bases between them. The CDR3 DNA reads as TGTGCCAGCAGCTTAGAAATCAGGGGTGGTCCAGATAACTATGGCTACACCTTC. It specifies CASSLEIRGGPDNYGYTF.

This CDR3 reads CASSTRDSLAKNIQYF. CDR3 nucleotide sequence: TGTGCCAGTAGTACCCGGGACAGTCTAGCCAAAAACATTCAGTACTTC. The chain links TRBV19 to TRBJ2-4, with 7 nucleotides matching TRBD1. The V gene's germline CDR1 is LNHDA and CDR2 SQIVND (reference sequence). V trimming: 4 bases; J trimming: 0 bases; junction bases outside the gene matches: 6. This CDR3 contains 16 residues. Full variable domain (rest looked up from reference TRBV19 and TRBJ2-4): DGGITQSPKYLFRKEGQNVTLSCEQNLNHDAMYWYRQDPGQGLRLIYYSQIVNDFQKGDIAEGYSVSREKKESFPLTVTSAQKNPTAFYLCASSTRDSLAKNIQYFGAGTRLSVL.

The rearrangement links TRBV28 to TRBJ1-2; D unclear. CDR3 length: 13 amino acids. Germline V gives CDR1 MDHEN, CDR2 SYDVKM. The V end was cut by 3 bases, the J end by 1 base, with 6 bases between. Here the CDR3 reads CASSFRGNYGYTF. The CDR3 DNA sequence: TGTGCCAGCAGTTTCCGGGGTAACTATGGCTACACCTTC.

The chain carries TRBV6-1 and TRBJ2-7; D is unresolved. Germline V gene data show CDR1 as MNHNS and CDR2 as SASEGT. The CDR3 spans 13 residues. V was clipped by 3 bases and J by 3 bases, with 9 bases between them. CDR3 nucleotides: TGTGCCAGCAGTGAGGGGTTTGGCTACGAGCAGTACTTC. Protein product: CASSEGFGYEQYF.

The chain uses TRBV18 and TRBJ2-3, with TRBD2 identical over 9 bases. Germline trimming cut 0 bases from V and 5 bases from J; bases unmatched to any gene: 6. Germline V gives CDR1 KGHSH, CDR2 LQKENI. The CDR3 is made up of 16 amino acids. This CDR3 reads CASSPPQREVQDTQYF. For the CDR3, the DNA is TGTGCCAGCTCACCACCTCAGCGGGAGGTTCAAGATACGCAGTATTTT.

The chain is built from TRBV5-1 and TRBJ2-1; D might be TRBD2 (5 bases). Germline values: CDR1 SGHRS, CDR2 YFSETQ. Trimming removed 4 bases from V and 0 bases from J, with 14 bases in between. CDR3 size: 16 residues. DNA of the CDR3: TGCGCCAGCAGCCTCCGGGATTTCAGCTCCTACAATGAGCAGTTCTTC. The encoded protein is CASSLRDFSSYNEQFF.

DNA of the CDR3: TGTGCCAGCAGTTCAAGGGACAGGGGGCTGGACACCATATATTTT. Translated, it gives CASSSRDRGLDTIYF. The chain uses TRBV27 and TRBJ1-3; 12 positions agree with TRBD1. Germline CDR1 and CDR2: MNHEY and SMNVEV (reference sequence). This CDR3 is 15 amino acids long. V shed 4 bases, J shed 8 bases, and the junction held 6 bases outside the gene matches.

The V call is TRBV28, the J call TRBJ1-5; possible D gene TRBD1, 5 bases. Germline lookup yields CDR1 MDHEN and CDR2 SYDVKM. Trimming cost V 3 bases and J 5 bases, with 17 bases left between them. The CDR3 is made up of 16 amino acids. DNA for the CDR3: TGTGCCAGCAGTTTTAGGGCAGGGCGGAGCCATCAGCCCCAGCATTTT. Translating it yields CASSFRAGRSHQPQHF.

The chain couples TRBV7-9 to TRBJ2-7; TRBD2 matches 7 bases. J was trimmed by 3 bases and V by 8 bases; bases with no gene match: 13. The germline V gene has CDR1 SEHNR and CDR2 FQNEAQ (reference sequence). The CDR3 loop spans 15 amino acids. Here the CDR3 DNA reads TGTGCCAGCGGACGGGAGGCGGTGCCTTTCTACGAGCAGTACTTC. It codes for CASGREAVPFYEQYF.

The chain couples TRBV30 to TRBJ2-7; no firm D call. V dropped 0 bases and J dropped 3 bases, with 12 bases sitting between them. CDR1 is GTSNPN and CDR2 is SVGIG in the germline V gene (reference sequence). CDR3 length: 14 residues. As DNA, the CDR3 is TGTGCCTGGAGTGTACGTGGCGGAAACTACGAGCAGTACTTC. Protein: CAWSVRGGNYEQYF.

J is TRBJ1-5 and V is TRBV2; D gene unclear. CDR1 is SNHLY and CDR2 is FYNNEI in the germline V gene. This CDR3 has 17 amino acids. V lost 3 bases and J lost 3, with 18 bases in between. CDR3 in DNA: TGTGCCAGCAGTGAGGTTCGAGGGATGAGGGCCAATCAGCCCCAGCATTTT. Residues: CASSEVRGMRANQPQHF.

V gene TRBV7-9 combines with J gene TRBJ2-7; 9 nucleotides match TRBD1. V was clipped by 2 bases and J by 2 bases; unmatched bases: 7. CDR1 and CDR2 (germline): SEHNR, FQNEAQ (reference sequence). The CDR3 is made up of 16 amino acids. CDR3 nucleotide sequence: TGTGCCAGCAGCTTAACACAGGGGGCTAAGACCTACGAGCAGTACTTC. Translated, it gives CASSLTQGAKTYEQYF. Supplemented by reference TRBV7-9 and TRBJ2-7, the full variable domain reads DTGVSQNPRHKITKRGQNVTFRCDPISEHNRLYWYRQTLGQGPEFLTYFQNEAQLEKSRLLSDRFSAERPKGSFSTLEIQRTEQGDSAMYLCASSLTQGAKTYEQYFGPGTRLTVT.

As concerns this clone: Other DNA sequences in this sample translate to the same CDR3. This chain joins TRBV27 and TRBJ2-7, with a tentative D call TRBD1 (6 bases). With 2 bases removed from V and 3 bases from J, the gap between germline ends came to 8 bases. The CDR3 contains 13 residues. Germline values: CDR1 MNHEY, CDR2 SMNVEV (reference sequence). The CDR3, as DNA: TGTGCCAGCAGTTTAGGGACAAACTACGAGCAGTACTTC. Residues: CASSLGTNYEQYF.

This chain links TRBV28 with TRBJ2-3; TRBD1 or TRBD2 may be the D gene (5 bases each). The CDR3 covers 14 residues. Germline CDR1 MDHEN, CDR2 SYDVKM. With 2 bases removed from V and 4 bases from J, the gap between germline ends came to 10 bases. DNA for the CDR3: TGTGCCAGCAGTTTAGGGGGTGCGCCAGATACGCAGTATTTT. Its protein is CASSLGGAPDTQYF. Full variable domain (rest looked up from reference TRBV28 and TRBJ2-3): DVKVTQSSRYLVKRTGEKVFLECVQDMDHENMFWYRQDPGLGLRLIYFSYDVKMKEKGDIPEGYSVSREKKERFSLILESASTNQTSMYLCASSLGGAPDTQYFGPGTRLTVL.

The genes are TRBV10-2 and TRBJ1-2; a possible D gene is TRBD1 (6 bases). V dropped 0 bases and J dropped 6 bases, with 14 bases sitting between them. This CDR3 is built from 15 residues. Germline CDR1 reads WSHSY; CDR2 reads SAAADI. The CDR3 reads CASSESGSGVDGYTF. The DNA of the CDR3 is TGCGCCAGCAGTGAGTCGGGGTCAGGGGTGGATGGCTACACCTTC.

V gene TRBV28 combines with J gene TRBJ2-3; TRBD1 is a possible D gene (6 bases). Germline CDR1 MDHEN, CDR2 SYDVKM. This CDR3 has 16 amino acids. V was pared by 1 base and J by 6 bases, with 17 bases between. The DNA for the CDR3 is TGTGCCAGCAGTTTATACCGGACAGCTCCTCGGGATACGCAGTATTTT. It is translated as CASSLYRTAPRDTQYF.

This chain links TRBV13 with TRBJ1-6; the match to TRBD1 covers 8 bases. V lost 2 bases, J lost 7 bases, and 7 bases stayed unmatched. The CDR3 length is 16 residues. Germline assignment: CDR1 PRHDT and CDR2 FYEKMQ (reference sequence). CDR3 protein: CASSLSRGRANSPLHF. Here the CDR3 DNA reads TGTGCCAGCAGCTTAAGCAGGGGGCGCGCAAATTCACCCCTCCACTTT.

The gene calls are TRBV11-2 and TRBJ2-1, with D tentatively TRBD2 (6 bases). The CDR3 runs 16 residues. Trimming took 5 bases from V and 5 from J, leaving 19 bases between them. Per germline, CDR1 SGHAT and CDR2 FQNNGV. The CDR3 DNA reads TGTGCCAGCAGCGCCCGGGACTCTAAGCGCAACAATGAGCAGTTCTTC. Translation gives CASSARDSKRNNEQFF. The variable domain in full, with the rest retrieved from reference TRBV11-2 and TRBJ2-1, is EAGVAQSPRYKIIEKRQSVAFWCNPISGHATLYWYQQILGQGPKLLIQFQNNGVVDDSQLPKDRFSAERLKGVDSTLKIQPAKLEDSAVYLCASSARDSKRNNEQFFGPGTRLTVL.

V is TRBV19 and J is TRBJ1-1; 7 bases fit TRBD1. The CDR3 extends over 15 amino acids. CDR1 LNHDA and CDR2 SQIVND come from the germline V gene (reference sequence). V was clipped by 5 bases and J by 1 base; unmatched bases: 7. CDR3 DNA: TGTGCCAGTAGTGCAGACAGGGAGGGGAACACTGAAGCTTTCTTT. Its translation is CASSADREGNTEAFF.

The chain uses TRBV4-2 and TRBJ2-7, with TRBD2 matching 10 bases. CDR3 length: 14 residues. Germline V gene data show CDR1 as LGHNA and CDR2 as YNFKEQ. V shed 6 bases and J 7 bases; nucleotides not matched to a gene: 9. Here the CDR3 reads CASSSLAGTREQYF. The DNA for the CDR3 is TGTGCCAGCAGTTCACTAGCGGGGACCCGGGAGCAGTACTTC.

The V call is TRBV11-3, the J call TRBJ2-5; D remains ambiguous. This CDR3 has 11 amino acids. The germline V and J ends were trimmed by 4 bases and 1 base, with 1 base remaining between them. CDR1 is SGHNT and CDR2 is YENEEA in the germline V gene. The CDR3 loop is CASSSQETQYF. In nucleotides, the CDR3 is TGTGCCAGCAGCTCCCAAGAGACCCAGTACTTC. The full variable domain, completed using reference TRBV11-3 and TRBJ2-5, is EAGVVQSPRYKIIEKKQPVAFWCNPISGHNTLYWYLQNLGQGPELLIRYENEEAVDDSQLPKDRFSAERLKGVDSTLKIQPAELGDSAVYLCASSSQETQYFGPGTRLLVL.

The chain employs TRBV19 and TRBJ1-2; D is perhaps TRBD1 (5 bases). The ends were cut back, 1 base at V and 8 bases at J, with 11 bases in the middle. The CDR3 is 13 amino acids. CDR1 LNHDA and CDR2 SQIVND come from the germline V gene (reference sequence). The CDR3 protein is CASSIGRGDGYTF. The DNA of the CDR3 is TGTGCCAGTAGTATAGGTCGAGGGGACGGCTACACCTTC.

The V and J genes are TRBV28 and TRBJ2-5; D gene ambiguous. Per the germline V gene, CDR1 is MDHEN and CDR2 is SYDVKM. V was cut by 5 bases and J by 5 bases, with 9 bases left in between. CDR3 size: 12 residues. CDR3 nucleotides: TGTGCCAGCAGTGCAATAGGGGAGACCCAGTACTTC. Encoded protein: CASSAIGETQYF. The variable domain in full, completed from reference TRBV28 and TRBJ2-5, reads DVKVTQSSRYLVKRTGEKVFLECVQDMDHENMFWYRQDPGLGLRLIYFSYDVKMKEKGDIPEGYSVSREKKERFSLILESASTNQTSMYLCASSAIGETQYFGPGTRLLVL.

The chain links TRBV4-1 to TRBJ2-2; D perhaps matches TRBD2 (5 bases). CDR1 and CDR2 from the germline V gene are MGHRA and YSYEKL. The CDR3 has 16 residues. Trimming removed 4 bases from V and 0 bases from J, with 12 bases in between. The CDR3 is CASSLRGNTNTGELFF. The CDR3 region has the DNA TGCGCCAGCAGCCTCCGAGGGAACACGAACACCGGGGAGCTGTTTTTT.

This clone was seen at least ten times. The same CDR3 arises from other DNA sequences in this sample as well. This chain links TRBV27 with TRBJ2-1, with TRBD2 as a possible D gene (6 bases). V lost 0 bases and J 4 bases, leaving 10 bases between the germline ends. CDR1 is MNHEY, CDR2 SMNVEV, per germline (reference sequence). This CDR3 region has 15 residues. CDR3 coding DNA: TGTGCCAGCAGTTTATCTGTGGCGGGATACAATGAGCAGTTCTTC. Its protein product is CASSLSVAGYNEQFF.

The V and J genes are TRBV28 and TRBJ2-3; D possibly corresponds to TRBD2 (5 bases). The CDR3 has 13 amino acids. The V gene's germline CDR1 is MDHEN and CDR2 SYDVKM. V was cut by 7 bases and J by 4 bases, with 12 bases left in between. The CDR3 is CASTFTSPDTQYF. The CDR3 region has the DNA TGTGCCAGCACCTTCACTAGTCCAGATACGCAGTATTTT.

For the CDR3, the DNA is TGTGCCAGCAGTCTAGGACAGGGGACCAACACTGAAGCTTTCTTT. This encodes CASSLGQGTNTEAFF. The chain joins TRBV28 to TRBJ1-1; 9 positions agree with TRBD1. There are 15 residues in the CDR3. The germline CDR1 and CDR2 sequences are MDHEN and SYDVKM. Trimming removed 5 bases from V and 2 bases from J; junction bases left unmatched: 6.